Listed here are 25 T cell receptor beta chains from one sample, sequenced in a study of blood T cell repertoires in COVID-19. The data were produced by immunoSEQ multiplex PCR, yet TCRdb's version contains in-frame clones alone and is incomplete. Of some 250,000 clones in the sample, 81% were seen once. The material sequenced was peripheral blood. The receptors shown here come from a woman aged 80 or over with COVID-19, enrolled during active disease.

V gene TRBV30 combines with J gene TRBJ2-1, with 10 bases aligning to TRBD1. After removal of 7 bases from V and 6 bases from J, the junction contained 3 bases not matched to a gene. CDR3 length equals 12 residues. In germline, CDR1 is GTSNPN, CDR2 SVGIG (reference sequence). For the CDR3, the DNA is TGTGCCTTCGGACAGGGGGTCAATGAGCAGTTCTTC. Protein product: CAFGQGVNEQFF.

V and J are TRBV6-6 and TRBJ1-1; 7 bases match TRBD1. CDR3 length: 13 residues. Germline V gene lookup returns CDR1 MNHNY and CDR2 SVGAGI (reference sequence). V was clipped by 7 bases and J by 8 bases; unmatched bases: 10. The chain's CDR3 is CASTLGQTLEAFF. DNA for the CDR3: TGTGCCAGCACCCTGGGACAGACACTGGAAGCTTTCTTT.

This chain links TRBV5-1 with TRBJ2-7; TRBD1 is a possible D gene (9 bases). The CDR3 has 15 amino acids. Germline values: CDR1 SGHRS, CDR2 YFSETQ. V was shortened by 4 bases and J by 2 bases, with 16 bases between the two germline ends. The CDR3 here is CASSPGGTGTYEQYF. The CDR3 DNA is TGCGCCAGCAGCCCGGGGGGGACAGGGACCTACGAGCAGTACTTC.

The chain joins TRBV4-1 to TRBJ1-5; the match to TRBD1 covers 7 bases. In germline, CDR1 is MGHRA, CDR2 YSYEKL. The CDR3 extends over 14 amino acids. Trimming removed 1 base from V and 5 bases from J; junction bases left unmatched: 2. The CDR3 here is CASSQGQGHQPQHF. In DNA, the CDR3 is TGCGCCAGCAGCCAAGGACAGGGTCATCAGCCCCAGCATTTT.

The chain joins TRBV18 to TRBJ1-2; D is ambiguous. Germline CDR1 KGHSH, CDR2 LQKENI. Trimming took 2 bases from V and 0 from J, leaving 13 bases between them. The CDR3 has 16 amino acids. The CDR3 coding sequence is TGTGCCAGCTCACCAACAGTTACCTCAGCTAACTATGGCTACACCTTC. Translating it yields CASSPTVTSANYGYTF.

The chain links TRBV19 to TRBJ1-5; D remains unclear. CDR3 size: 13 residues. Trimming pared 4 bases from V and 0 bases from J, leaving 4 bases between. In germline, CDR1 is LNHDA, CDR2 SQIVND (reference sequence). The CDR3 coding sequence is TGTGCCAGTAGTACACTTAGCAATCAGCCCCAGCATTTT. Its protein product is CASSTLSNQPQHF.

This clone was picked up one time. The genes are TRBV4-3 and TRBJ2-2; 9 bases match TRBD2. V lost 1 base to trimming and J lost 4 bases; unmatched junction nucleotides: 7. Germline V CDR1 and CDR2: LGHNA, YSLEER. The CDR3 spans 17 residues. The CDR3 loop reads CASSQARAGGPTGELFF. CDR3 sequence (DNA): TGCGCCAGCAGCCAAGCCAGGGCGGGAGGGCCCACCGGGGAGCTGTTTTTT.

CDR3 sequence: CAWSVPQGSQPQHF. The CDR3 nucleotides are TGTGCCTGGAGTGTCCCACAGGGAAGTCAGCCCCAGCATTTT. The V gene is TRBV30, the J gene TRBJ1-5; a weak D match, TRBD1 (6 bases). CDR1 is GTSNPN, CDR2 SVGIG, per germline (reference sequence). Trimming left V 0 bases short and J 6 bases short, with 12 bases between. The CDR3 covers 14 residues. The full variable domain, with the rest looked up from reference TRBV30 and TRBJ1-5, is SQTIHQWPATLVQPVGSPLSLECTVEGTSNPNLYWYRQAAGRGLQLLFYSVGIGQISSEVPQNLSASRPQDRQFILSSKKLLLSDSGFYLCAWSVPQGSQPQHFGDGTRLSIL.

CDR3 bases: TGTGCCAGCAGCGCCCACAGGGGACCTAATGAAAAACTGTTTTTT. Encoded protein: CASSAHRGPNEKLFF. The genes are TRBV9 and TRBJ1-4; 7 positions agree with TRBD1. This CDR3 spans 15 amino acids. V was clipped by 3 bases and J by 3 bases; unmatched bases: 5. Looked up from germline, CDR1 is SGDLS and CDR2 is YYNGEE.

This chain uses TRBV27 with TRBJ1-2; the D gene is possibly TRBD1 (6 bases). The germline gives CDR1 MNHEY, CDR2 SMNVEV (reference sequence). This CDR3 comprises 14 residues. The V end was cut by 4 bases, the J end by 4 bases, with 13 bases between. CDR3 DNA sequence: TGTGCCAGCAGTTCAGGGACACGGAGCTATGGCTACACCTTC. Protein sequence: CASSSGTRSYGYTF.

The rearrangement links TRBV7-2 to TRBJ2-5; 9 bases agree with TRBD1. The germline V gene encodes CDR1 SGHTA and CDR2 FQGNSA. The V gene end was trimmed by 4 bases and the J gene end by 5 bases; junction bases not matched to a gene: 11. The CDR3 covers 16 residues. Here the CDR3 reads CASSSPGQGRGETQYF. The CDR3 nucleotides are TGTGCCAGCAGCTCCCCGGGACAGGGTCGTGGGGAGACCCAGTACTTC.

This clone has a single count. This chain connects TRBV7-6 to TRBJ2-1; D possibly corresponds to TRBD2 (5 bases). Trimming took off 5 bases at V and 6 bases at J, with 20 bases between the two ends. The V gene's germline CDR1 is SGHVS and CDR2 FNYEAQ. The CDR3 contains 16 residues. CDR3 sequence reads: CASSIGDTRGGNEQFF. Here the CDR3 DNA reads TGTGCCAGCAGCATCGGGGATACCCGCGGTGGCAATGAGCAGTTCTTC.

The V gene is TRBV11-3, the J gene TRBJ1-6, with a weak D call TRBD1 (6 bases). The CDR3 is 13 residues long. V gave up 5 bases and J gave up 10 bases, with 12 bases separating them. Germline CDR1 and CDR2: SGHNT and YENEEA. This CDR3 is CASSLMTGSPLHF. CDR3 in DNA: TGTGCCAGCAGCCTTATGACAGGATCACCCCTCCACTTT.

The V call is TRBV10-1, the J call TRBJ2-3; TRBD2 matches 12 bases. This CDR3 has 15 residues. After removal of 9 bases from V and 2 bases from J, the junction contained 6 bases not matched to a gene. Germline CDR1 and CDR2: WNHNN and SYGVQD (reference sequence). The DNA of the CDR3 is TGCGCCAGTCGGAGGACTAGCGGGAACACAGATACGCAGTATTTT. Its protein product is CASRRTSGNTDTQYF.

The rearrangement uses TRBV4-2 and TRBJ2-4, with unresolved D. V lost 2 bases, J lost 0 bases, and 5 bases lay in between. The germline CDR1 and CDR2 sequences are LGHNA and YNFKEQ. The CDR3 totals 14 residues. Here the CDR3 reads CASSQSIAKNIQYF. CDR3 DNA sequence: TGTGCCAGCAGCCAAAGCATAGCCAAAAACATTCAGTACTTC.

This clone was counted only a few times. V usage is TRBV2 and J usage is TRBJ1-5; D gene ambiguous. There are 13 residues in the CDR3. V was shortened by 7 bases and J by 5 bases, with 12 bases between the two germline ends. The germline V gene encodes CDR1 SNHLY and CDR2 FYNNEI. The CDR3, as DNA: TGTGCCAGCACCTACGTAGTTTATCAGCCCCAGCATTTT. Amino acid sequence: CASTYVVYQPQHF.

This chain uses TRBV18 with TRBJ2-7, with 11 nucleotides matching TRBD1. The CDR3 has 16 amino acids. With 6 bases clipped from V and 1 base from J, the junction kept 8 bases outside the gene matches. Per germline, CDR1 KGHSH and CDR2 LQKENI. CDR3 sequence (DNA): TGTGCCAGCTCCCGGACAGGGGGCCAAGGATCCTACGAGCAGTACTTC. Protein sequence: CASSRTGGQGSYEQYF.

This chain uses TRBV28 with TRBJ2-1; 8 positions match TRBD2. CDR1 is MDHEN and CDR2 is SYDVKM in the germline V gene. The CDR3 spans 16 residues. V gave up 4 bases and J gave up 7 bases; unmatched junction bases: 12. CDR3 coding DNA: TGTGCCAGCAGTTCACACCTCGGCAGCGGGAGTAATGAGCAGTTCTTC. Its translation: CASSSHLGSGSNEQFF.

About this clone itself: Distinct nucleotide sequences in the sample also encode this CDR3. This rearrangement joins TRBV20-1 to TRBJ1-2; D may be TRBD1 (5 bases). The CDR3 is made up of 11 amino acids. Germline V lookup: CDR1 DFQATT, CDR2 SNEGSKA (reference sequence). The ends were cut back, 4 bases at V and 5 bases at J, with 8 bases in the middle. The CDR3, as DNA: TGCAGTGCTAATCAGGGATATGGCTACACCTTC. As protein: CSANQGYGYTF.

J is TRBJ2-1 and V is TRBV9; the D gene is possibly TRBD2 (5 bases). This CDR3 is 16 amino acids long. CDR1 SGDLS and CDR2 YYNGEE come from the germline V gene. V gave up 4 bases and J gave up 4 bases, with 18 bases separating them. Written as DNA, the CDR3 is TGTGCCAGCAGCTACGGACTTCCGCAGTATTACAATGAGCAGTTCTTC. Residues: CASSYGLPQYYNEQFF.

V gene TRBV18 combines with J gene TRBJ1-4; the D gene is possibly TRBD1 (5 bases). The CDR3 length is 16 residues. Per the germline V gene, CDR1 is KGHSH and CDR2 is LQKENI. Trimming took off 0 bases at V and 3 bases at J, with 11 bases between the two ends. CDR3 sequence: CASSPPGGRANEKLFF. The CDR3 DNA reads TGTGCCAGCTCACCACCGGGGGGACGGGCTAATGAAAAACTGTTTTTT.

V is TRBV7-3 and J is TRBJ2-2; weak D call: TRBD1 (5 bases). The CDR3 is 15 amino acids. V lost 3 bases and J 1 base, leaving 9 bases between the germline ends. Germline lookup yields CDR1 SGHTA and CDR2 FQGTGA. CDR3 sequence: CASSFDSLNTGELFF. The CDR3 coding sequence is TGTGCCAGCAGCTTTGACAGTCTGAACACCGGGGAGCTGTTTTTT.

This clone was seen a handful of times. V and J are TRBV29-1 and TRBJ2-5; 8 nucleotides line up with TRBD2. This CDR3 spans 12 amino acids. V lost 5 bases, J lost 5 bases, and 4 bases stayed unmatched. CDR1 SQVTM and CDR2 ANQGSEA come from the germline V gene. This chain's CDR3 is CSVYSGAETQYF. CDR3 coding DNA: TGCAGCGTTTATAGCGGGGCGGAGACCCAGTACTTC.

The chain carries TRBV5-1 and TRBJ2-7; the D gene is possibly TRBD1 (6 bases). CDR1 and CDR2 (germline): SGHRS, YFSETQ. The CDR3 has 15 amino acids. V was trimmed by 4 bases and J by 9 bases, leaving 23 bases between them. The CDR3 DNA reads as TGCGCCAGCAGCCCCGACGACAGGCGAGGGAAGGTGCAGTACTTC. Its translation: CASSPDDRRGKVQYF.

V gene TRBV6-5 combines with J gene TRBJ1-1; D is ambiguous. The CDR3 sequence is 15 residues long. V shed 3 bases and J shed 4 bases, with 15 bases lying between them. CDR1 is MNHEY, CDR2 SVGAGI, per germline. DNA of the CDR3: TGTGCCAGCAGTTATTTTAGACTGGGGAGCACTGAAGCTTTCTTT. It encodes CASSYFRLGSTEAFF.